A single sample is the source of the 29 T cell receptor beta chains below, sequenced in a study of cytomegalovirus exposure and HLA in healthy donors. The assay was immunoSEQ multiplex PCR, and TCRdb's table has in-frame clones only and misses some. The sample consists of 120,000 to 150,000 clones, around nine tenths of them appearing once. The material sequenced was PBMCs. The receptors here all came from a woman aged 18-29 years in good health and CMV-seropositive.

This chain links TRBV30 with TRBJ2-3; D is possibly TRBD2 (6 bases). The germline V gene encodes CDR1 GTSNPN and CDR2 SVGIG (reference sequence). There are 16 residues in the CDR3. Trimming stripped 2 bases from V and 0 bases from J, with 15 bases between. The DNA for the CDR3 is TGTGCCTGGAGTCCTGGGGGGAGCAGCAGCACAGATACGCAGTATTTT. Encoded protein: CAWSPGGSSSTDTQYF.

The V gene is TRBV29-1, the J gene TRBJ2-7; perhaps TRBD1 as D (5 bases). Germline V CDR1 and CDR2: SQVTM, ANQGSEA. V shed 4 bases and J shed 0 bases, with 10 bases lying between them. The CDR3 contains 13 residues. The CDR3 reads CSVGAGRSYEQYF. The CDR3 coding sequence is TGCAGCGTTGGCGCAGGGCGCTCCTACGAGCAGTACTTC.

V gene TRBV9 combines with J gene TRBJ1-3; no firm D call. V was shortened by 8 bases and J by 0 bases, with 12 bases between the two germline ends. The germline V gene has CDR1 SGDLS and CDR2 YYNGEE. The CDR3 runs to 14 residues. The CDR3 DNA sequence: TGTGCCAGTGCGAGTCAACGCTCTGGAAACACCATATATTTT. It codes for CASASQRSGNTIYF.

The chain recombines TRBV7-2 with TRBJ1-2, with 7 bases aligning to TRBD1. Trimming cost V 5 bases and J 4 bases; bases outside gene matches: 10. The germline V gene has CDR1 SGHTA and CDR2 FQGNSA. The CDR3 totals 15 residues. The CDR3 loop is CASSPRTGAVYGYTF. The CDR3 nucleotides are TGTGCCAGCAGCCCCCGGACAGGCGCCGTCTATGGCTACACCTTC.

The J gene is TRBJ1-3, the V gene TRBV12-5; D is perhaps TRBD1 (6 bases). CDR1 and CDR2 from the germline V gene are LGHNT and FRNRAP. CDR3 length equals 13 residues. V was trimmed by 2 bases and J by 4 bases, leaving 6 bases between them. The CDR3 region has the DNA TGTGCTAGTGGTTTGACAGGGGGAAACACCATATATTTT. It codes for CASGLTGGNTIYF.

The chain has TRBV6-5 and TRBJ2-3, with 8 bases that match TRBD2. V trimming: 5 bases; J trimming: 1 base; junction bases outside the gene matches: 5. Looked up from germline, CDR1 is MNHEY and CDR2 is SVGAGI. The CDR3 runs to 15 residues. The CDR3: CASSNLAGRTDTQYF. As DNA, the CDR3 is TGTGCCAGCAGTAACCTAGCGGGCCGCACAGATACGCAGTATTTT.

The chain is built from TRBV25-1 and TRBJ2-7; D is possibly TRBD2 (6 bases). The length of the CDR3 is 16 residues. Germline CDR1 reads MGHDK; CDR2 reads SYGVNS. V shed 4 bases and J shed 1 base, with 17 bases lying between them. CDR3 in DNA: TGTGCCAGCAGTGCCGTTCGCGGGGAGTTATCCTACGAGCAGTACTTC. This codes for CASSAVRGELSYEQYF.

CDR3 nucleotides: TGCGCCAGCAGTGAGGTCCAAGAGACCCAGTACTTC. Translated, it gives CASSEVQETQYF. This chain uses TRBV5-1 with TRBJ2-5; D is undetermined. The CDR3 totals 12 residues. The V gene lost 5 bases and the J gene lost 1 base, with 6 bases spanning the gap. Germline V gene sequence: CDR1 SGHRS, CDR2 YFSETQ.

This rearrangement joins TRBV28 to TRBJ1-2; the D is unclear. V was cut by 5 bases and J by 8 bases, with 12 bases left in between. In germline, CDR1 is MDHEN, CDR2 SYDVKM. The CDR3 loop spans 12 amino acids. The CDR3 loop is CASSRHSGGYTF. The CDR3 nucleotides are TGTGCCAGCAGTCGCCACAGCGGAGGCTACACCTTC.

This clone is a singleton in its sample. The chain joins TRBV5-4 to TRBJ2-3, with 9 bases that match TRBD2. The CDR3 runs 16 residues. Trimming took 4 bases from V and 3 from J; bases not matched to a gene: 9. The germline CDR1 and CDR2 sequences are SGHNT and YYREEE (reference sequence). CDR3 sequence: CASSPGLAVRTDTQYF. The CDR3 DNA sequence: TGTGCCAGCAGCCCGGGACTAGCTGTGAGAACAGATACGCAGTATTTT.

This clone was counted once. This chain joins TRBV29-1 and TRBJ2-5; 8 bases line up with TRBD2. With V trimmed by 5 bases and J by 7 bases, 18 bases remained unmatched. CDR1 is SQVTM and CDR2 is ANQGSEA in the germline V gene. The CDR3 sequence is 16 residues long. The CDR3 region is CSVHLSREGRVGTQYF. The CDR3 nucleotides read TGCAGCGTTCATCTAAGTCGGGAGGGCCGCGTGGGGACCCAGTACTTC.

V and J are TRBV7-8 and TRBJ1-5, with 8 positions matching TRBD1. V shed 2 bases, J shed 5 bases, and the junction held 5 bases outside the gene matches. Germline V gives CDR1 SGHVS, CDR2 FQNEAQ. The CDR3 totals 15 residues. CDR3 residues: CASSLYGTGYQPQHF. The CDR3 DNA reads TGTGCCAGCAGCTTATATGGGACAGGATATCAGCCCCAGCATTTT.

The CDR3 region is CASSEVVGGEQYF. For the CDR3, the DNA is TGCGCCAGCAGTGAGGTAGTCGGGGGCGAGCAGTACTTC. J is TRBJ2-7 and V is TRBV10-1; a weak D match, TRBD2 (6 bases). This CDR3 contains 13 residues. The germline V gene encodes CDR1 WNHNN and CDR2 SYGVQD (reference sequence). Trimming stripped 2 bases from V and 6 bases from J, with 11 bases between.

The rearrangement joins TRBV19 to TRBJ2-5, with 8 bases lining up with TRBD2. V lost 5 bases, J lost 5 bases, and 10 bases stayed unmatched. Germline-derived CDR1 and CDR2 are LNHDA and SQIVND (reference sequence). The CDR3 sequence is 15 residues long. Here the CDR3 DNA reads TGTGCCAGTAGTCCCCATAAGCGGGAGCGGGAGACCCAGTACTTC. Translated: CASSPHKRERETQYF.

V usage is TRBV9 and J usage is TRBJ2-3; the match to TRBD2 covers 10 bases. The CDR3 is 16 amino acids. The V gene's germline CDR1 is SGDLS and CDR2 YYNGEE. J was trimmed by 3 bases and V by 4 bases; bases with no gene match: 8. The CDR3 is CASSTTGTSVTDTQYF. As DNA, the CDR3 is TGTGCCAGCAGCACTACCGGGACTAGCGTAACAGATACGCAGTATTTT.

This chain uses TRBV4-2 with TRBJ1-2; D ambiguous. V was shortened by 0 bases and J by 2 bases, with 13 bases between the two germline ends. CDR1 and CDR2 (germline): LGHNA, YNFKEQ. The CDR3 length is 16 residues. The DNA for the CDR3 is TGTGCCAGCAGCCAAGATTTGGGAGGCAGGAACTATGGCTACACCTTC. Translated: CASSQDLGGRNYGYTF.

This chain joins TRBV28 and TRBJ2-2; TRBD1 matches 8 bases. This CDR3 region has 17 residues. With 5 bases clipped from V and 6 bases from J, the junction kept 14 bases outside the gene matches. Germline V CDR1 and CDR2: MDHEN, SYDVKM. CDR3 sequence: CASSPRPGGMHPGELFF. For the CDR3, the DNA is TGTGCCAGCAGTCCCCGGCCAGGGGGCATGCATCCCGGGGAGCTGTTTTTT.

V and J are TRBV30 and TRBJ2-1; 11 nucleotides line up with TRBD2. Losses at the gene ends were 4 bases for V and 7 bases for J; bases not matched to a gene: 6. Germline V gene sequence: CDR1 GTSNPN, CDR2 SVGIG (reference sequence). There are 14 residues in the CDR3. In DNA, the CDR3 is TGTGCCTGGATTCCTAGCGGGAGGAGGAATGAGCAGTTCTTC. Amino acid sequence: CAWIPSGRRNEQFF.

As to this clone: The germline gene is not matched at one end of the junction; a read error may be the cause. The chain's CDR3 is CASSVLSTGAIF. In DNA form, the CDR3 reads TGTGCCAGCAGTGTCTTGTCGACAGGAGCAATCTTC. The chain is built from TRBV6-1 and TRBJ2-7, with a weak D call TRBD1 (6 bases). The CDR3 totals 12 residues. CDR1 and CDR2 from the germline V gene are MNHNS and SASEGT.

The CDR3 DNA follows: TGTGCCAGCAGCCAAGACACTAGCGGGAGCTACAATGAGCAGTTCTTC. Encoded protein: CASSQDTSGSYNEQFF. V and J are TRBV4-2 and TRBJ2-1; 11 bases line up with TRBD2. Unmatched junction bases numbered 1, after V lost 0 bases and J lost 3 bases. Germline V gene lookup returns CDR1 LGHNA and CDR2 YNFKEQ. The CDR3 consists of 16 residues.

This clone has just a few counts. The rearrangement links TRBV29-1 to TRBJ1-2; D unclear. Deletions cut 5 bases from V and 1 base from J, with 8 bases between. This CDR3 contains 12 residues. Germline V gives CDR1 SQVTM, CDR2 ANQGSEA. The CDR3 is CSVSQNNYGYTF. CDR3 coding DNA: TGCAGCGTTTCGCAGAATAACTATGGCTACACCTTC.

The chain couples TRBV6-1 to TRBJ2-1, with D perhaps TRBD2 (5 bases). V lost 4 bases, J lost 4 bases, and 20 bases lay in between. The CDR3 covers 17 residues. Germline CDR1 MNHNS, CDR2 SASEGT. The CDR3 here is CASSAPLGLALYNEQFF. CDR3 sequence (DNA): TGTGCCAGCAGTGCCCCTCTTGGGCTAGCACTTTACAATGAGCAGTTCTTC.

The chain uses TRBV5-4 and TRBJ2-1; the match to TRBD2 covers 13 bases. The ends lost 4 bases at V and 2 bases at J; junction bases unmatched: 6. The CDR3 extends over 17 amino acids. Germline CDR1 SGHNT, CDR2 YYREEE (reference sequence). CDR3 coding DNA: TGTGCCAGCAGCCCGGGACTAGCGGGGAAAACCTACAATGAGCAGTTCTTC. Translating it yields CASSPGLAGKTYNEQFF.

The chain couples TRBV19 to TRBJ2-1; D is perhaps TRBD2 (6 bases). V lost 7 bases to trimming and J lost 2 bases, with 24 bases between them. The CDR3 covers 18 residues. Germline V gene data show CDR1 as LNHDA and CDR2 as SQIVND (reference sequence). The CDR3 is CASTKKGLAATTYNEQFF. The DNA for the CDR3 is TGTGCCAGTACTAAAAAGGGACTCGCGGCCACGACCTACAATGAGCAGTTCTTC.

The CDR3 region has the DNA TGTGCCAGCAGCTGGCAACAGGCCAACACTGAAGCTTTCTTT. It encodes CASSWQQANTEAFF. This chain connects TRBV11-3 to TRBJ1-1; possibly TRBD1 for D (5 bases). Deletions cut 4 bases from V and 2 bases from J, with 11 bases between. The CDR3 has 14 amino acids. CDR1 SGHNT and CDR2 YENEEA come from the germline V gene.

This sequence joins TRBV30 and TRBJ2-3; D might be TRBD1 (6 bases). The CDR3 totals 14 residues. Germline V gene lookup returns CDR1 GTSNPN and CDR2 SVGIG (reference sequence). Trimming removed 8 bases at V and 2 bases at J, with 17 bases between. The CDR3 region has the DNA TGTGCCGGGGTCTCGGGACACCTCACAGATACGCAGTATTTT. It encodes CAGVSGHLTDTQYF.

This chain links TRBV6-5 with TRBJ2-7, with D perhaps matching TRBD1 (6 bases). V was clipped by 6 bases and J by 0 bases, with 15 bases between them. There are 15 residues in the CDR3. In germline, CDR1 is MNHEY, CDR2 SVGAGI. CDR3 bases: TGTGCCAGCAGGGACCTACAGGGCTACTCCTACGAGCAGTACTTC. This sequence encodes CASRDLQGYSYEQYF.

This clone appeared a single time. V gene TRBV2 combines with J gene TRBJ1-2, with TRBD1 matching over 7 bases. Germline CDR1 SNHLY, CDR2 FYNNEI. V trimming: 3 bases; J trimming: 4 bases; junction bases outside the gene matches: 5. This CDR3 spans 14 amino acids. CDR3 region: CASSDPGQFYGYTF. The CDR3 DNA sequence: TGTGCCAGCAGTGATCCGGGACAGTTCTATGGCTACACCTTC.

V gene TRBV2 combines with J gene TRBJ2-7; weak D call: TRBD1 (6 bases). Trimming took 5 bases from V and 4 from J, leaving 15 bases between them. The CDR3 contains 14 residues. The germline CDR1 and CDR2 sequences are SNHLY and FYNNEI. CDR3 bases: TGTGCCAGCAGTAACAGGGATACGGATTACGAGCAGTACTTC. It encodes CASSNRDTDYEQYF. Variable domain in full (rest from reference TRBV2 and TRBJ2-7): EPEVTQTPSHQVTQMGQEVILRCVPISNHLYFYWYRQILGQKVEFLVSFYNNEISEKSEIFDDQFSVERPDGSNFTLKIRSTKLEDSAMYFCASSNRDTDYEQYFGPGTRLTVT.